This T cell receptor (beta chain) derives from a study of T cells in Graves' hyperthyroidism and ophthalmopathy (dated by TCRdb to about 2019). Study-wide context: Peripheral blood was collected at initial diagnosis, before any treatment. A discovery cohort of 95 to 100 patients, roughly 40 with Graves' ophthalmopathy and about 58 with stable Graves' hyperthyroidism, was used to find distinguishing TCR V-J signatures. An independent validation cohort of about 19 hyperthyroidism patients and about 16 patients who later progressed to ophthalmopathy tested prospective prediction of ophthalmopathy. The approximately 100 discovery patients were divided at random into training and test sets in a 7:3 ratio. Thyroid tissue and blood T-cell repertoires from about 6 Graves' hyperthyroidism patients were also compared in the study. After blood sampling, hyperthyroidism patients were treated with methimazole at a starting dose of 30 mg daily, and ophthalmopathy patients were treated with high-dose intravenous methylprednisolone. TCR Vbeta CDR3 sequencing of roughly 140 peripheral blood samples (about 45 ophthalmopathy, about 75 hyperthyroidism and some 17 progressor patients) is reported in the paper. Points the paper makes about the study in general: During validation, the model predicted progression to ophthalmopathy a median of roughly 7.1 months ahead of onset, with around 65% sensitivity and around 73% specificity. No statistical method was used to set the sample size in advance, and investigators knew the group allocation. Blood samples also contained most of the expanded thyroid clonotypes (frequency above 0.001), which suggests that blood repertoires may reflect thyroid immune responses. Ophthalmopathy was separated from stable hyperthyroidism by a 13 V-J signature model, with approximately 85% sensitivity and about 81% specificity obtained in cross-validation and 80%/75% obtained in testing.

As regards this clonotype: This clone's antigen is unknown. Base qualities are not at hand, and no much larger clone is one base apart.

Trimming takes 2 bases from V and 5 bases from J, and the germline ends sit 12 bases apart. From the cysteine through the phenylalanine, the CDR3 covers 14 amino acids. CDR3 DNA is the only sequence kept; it has 42 bases, read in frame from the first base. According to the germline V gene (reference sequence), CDR1 reads LNHNV and CDR2 reads YYDKDF. Amplification of TCR beta CDR3 regions was carried out from RNA transcripts. A first-round RT-PCR of the TCR CDR3 used the HTBI primer set with the Qiagen OneStep RT-PCR kit. A second multiplex PCR round built the libraries, followed by size selection and purification. Libraries were sequenced paired-end with 100 bp reads on an Illumina HiSeq2000. The original methods were these. Raw data were processed with SOAPnuke, discarding reads with adapters, uncalled bases, mean Phred below 15, or no exact constant-primer or identifier match. COPE v1.2.5 was used to merge high-quality paired reads, and clonotypes were defined as unique nucleotide sequences. Clonotypes were aligned to IMGT TRBV, TRBD and TRBJ reference segments using MiTCR v1.1. Analysis was restricted to V-J combinations with a frequency above 0.0001, which covered about 99% of repertoires. A TCS score was defined as the ratio of F50 (clonal expansion) to E x V (chaos), with BLOSUM62-based TCRdist applied between CDR3 peptides within each V-J. Welch's t-statistics and random forest reduced several hundred V-J features to 13, which were used in a naive Bayes classifier (R e1071). TCRdb passed the public sequencing reads through fastp at Q25 and MiXCR, retaining productive beta sequences. Here each entry gathers all rows of one CDR3 protein and keeps the most common genes and DNA. The V and J calls reflect TCRdb's pipeline rather than the authors' work. Recorded for this sample are about 350,000 distinct CDR3 sequences; approximately 15% of them occurred a single time. In total, the top ten clones hold just under 25% of the sample.

Stable Graves' hyperthyroidism was defined as the absence of progression to ophthalmopathy over 18 months of follow-up. Hyperthyroidism patients were aged 18 to 65 years and newly diagnosed, with disease duration of less than 2 months. Any patient with an uncontrolled infection, another autoimmune disease, pregnancy or lactation was excluded. Clinical symptoms, serum thyroxine and TRAb, thyroid ultrasound, and orbital computed tomography formed the basis for the diagnoses. PBMCs were separated from 8 to 10 ml of fresh peripheral blood using Ficoll-Paque density gradient centrifugation. Trizol reagent was used to extract total RNA, and RNA quality was then checked on an Agilent 2100 Bioanalyzer.

The clonotype comes from a woman in her 30s with Graves' hyperthyroidism. Sequencing was done on a sample of blood. The chain is made from TRBV15 and TRBJ2-5, with TRBD2 perhaps the D gene, on 5 matching bases. The DNA is TGTGCCACCAGCAGAACGGTGACGGGGGAGACCCAGTACTTC. It encodes CATSRTVTGETQYF.